This T cell receptor beta chain was identified during a study of beta chain features in type 1 diabetes. Findings and caveats of the study: Moderate but significant shortening of TCRB CDR3s was recorded in all four CD4+ subsets from Type 1 diabetes patients. In patients and controls equally, PCR might favor templates that are shorter.

This clone was detected only a few times. Its antigen is not known. Stem cell-like memory, regulatory, central memory and naive CD4+ cells were sorted via CD45RO/CCR7/CD25/CD127/CD95/CD27. The CDR3 has 13 amino acids. Trimming cost V 6 bases and J 3 bases, with 11 bases left between them. In germline, CDR1 is LNHDA, CDR2 SQIVND (reference sequence). The entirety of the isolated RNA underwent reverse transcription, so expressed TCRB transcripts were sequenced. Measured with immunoSEQ multiplex PCR; TCRdb has only the in-frame clones, and not every one. This table has about 150,000 clones, 7.8% appearing once.

The rearrangement uses TRBV19 and TRBJ2-5, with D possibly matching TRBD2 (5 bases). This TCR came from a woman aged 40 to 49 with type 1 diabetes. What was sequenced was central memory CD4+ T cells from blood. The CDR3, as DNA: TGTGCCAGTAGGGTTACTAGTGAAGAGACCCAGTACTTC. Protein: CASRVTSEETQYF.